The sample holds one count of the clone carrying this T cell receptor (beta chain). Its antigen is still unknown. The entry originates in a study of T cell responses to AZD1222 COVID-19 vaccine. TCRdb keeps only in-frame clones here, not all; method: immunoSEQ multiplex PCR. Of about 100,000 clones in the sample, about 90% were seen once. Whole-study findings and limits: AZD1222 recipients seropositive at baseline numbered only six or seven. Targeting of unmutated variant regions was reportedly seen in nearly half of spike-specific TCRs. Donors were chiefly white British, with a greater number of females, and clonal diversity was perhaps underestimated.

The source material was peripheral blood, sampled on day 0 of MenACWY control vaccination. The TCR was taken from an adult in good health.

The CDR3 loop is CASSEAGPIGEQYF. CDR3 sequence (DNA): TGCGCCAGCAGTGAGGCGGGACCGATCGGCGAGCAGTACTTC. The chain joins TRBV10-2 to TRBJ2-7, with D maybe TRBD2 (6 bases). This CDR3 is built from 14 residues. From germline, CDR1 is WSHSY and CDR2 SAAADI. Trimming cost V 2 bases and J 6 bases, with 14 bases left between them.